This note documents a single T cell receptor (beta chain) sequence. Its antigen specificity is not known. The input lacks base qualities; no much larger clone sits a single base away. The sample is drawn from a study of blood T cell repertoires in COVID-19 (TCRdb year 2020). About the investigation overall: Samples from collaborators originated in the United States, Italy and Spain and spanned both the acute and convalescent phases of COVID-19. Samples were obtained from the ongoing ImmuneRACE study (first 160 participants) and from about 1,300 subjects provided by 6 global collaborators. The repertoires were released in a freely available public database meant as a resource for research on the immune response to SARS-CoV-2. Where available, HLA class I and class II types were taken from metadata supplied by the sample provider and were not determined by assay-based typing. Deeply sampled blood TCRbeta repertoires from subjects exposed to, actively infected with, or recovered from COVID-19 were included in the dataset. Nearly every sample came with metadata listing a de-identified subject ID, COVID-19 status, age in years and sex. The material from the prospective study consisted of cDNA or gDNA derived from T cells, B-cell-depleted T cells, or PBMCs.

The immunoSEQ Assay, a bias-controlled multiplex PCR, was used to amplify TCRbeta CDR3 regions from genomic DNA. In the source study's methods: The number of nucleated cells in each sample was estimated by amplification of reference gene primers within the assay. To quantify the absolute abundance of each unique TCRbeta CDR3 rearrangement, sequence reads were collapsed and filtered. For each sample, productive Simpson clonality was calculated as the square root of Simpson's diversity index over productive rearrangements. TCRdb provides this immuneACCESS table in a form limited to in-frame rearrangements. Some clones are lacking; in checked studies, under half of them reflect an unresolved V gene, and why the rest are absent is not known. V, J and clone size are taken as reported in that table, and D and trimming were inferred from the DNA itself. In this sample the table shows about 80,000 clones, about four fifths of which occur a single time. The ten largest clones add up to just over 35% of the sample.

The study at large found these results: The amount of clinical and demographic metadata varied by source and participant and was provided uncurated.

V sheds 5 bases and J sheds 4 bases, leaving 17 bases between their ends. From a lookup of the germline V gene (reference sequence), CDR1 and CDR2 are SEHNR and FQNEAQ. Spanning cysteine to phenylalanine, the CDR3 consists of 15 amino acids. Only the CDR3 portion is preserved as DNA: 45 bases, with reading frame beginning at the first base. Whole blood was collected in K2EDTA tubes by collaborating institutions according to the institutions' own protocols. For TCRbeta analysis, collaborators shipped samples as frozen whole blood, isolated PBMCs, or DNA extracted from either of those sample types. The V gene is TRBV7-9 and the J gene is TRBJ1-1; tentative D gene TRBD1, with 6 bases matching. What was sequenced was peripheral blood. This sequence originates from a woman in her 70s with acute or convalescent COVID-19. Here the CDR3 is given as CASSPSQGGGTEAFF. The DNA sequence is given as TGTGCCAGCAGCCCTTCACAGGGTGGAGGCACTGAAGCTTTCTTT.